The text below deals with one TCR beta chain. This entry comes from a study of control samples from healthy donors and cancer patients. V lost 2 bases and J 7 bases, leaving 9 bases between the germline ends. This CDR3 spans 13 amino acids. The table came from immunoSEQ multiplex PCR; TCRdb's copy has only in-frame clones and leaves some out. The table includes around 100,000 clones, approximately 84% detected once. Sequenced sample: blood. This sequence was found in a woman between 50 and 59 years old in good health. The rearrangement links TRBV12-3 or TRBV12-4 to TRBJ2-1; D may be TRBD2 (6 bases). The CDR3 protein is CASSLTGGNEQFF. The CDR3 nucleotides read TGTGCCAGCAGTTTAACCGGAGGGAATGAGCAGTTCTTC.